The clone carrying this TCR beta chain appeared a single time. Its matching antigen is unknown. One junction end does not reproduce the germline sequence, and a read error may be involved. These data are taken from a study of post-analysis software for immune sequencing data. Study overall: Secondary progressive, relapsing-remitting and progressive-relapsing multiple sclerosis were among the included disease courses. Study-level results: In patients, roughly 5 TRBV segments were more frequent than in controls, with TRBV5-6, TRBV5-1 and TRBV20-1 among them. Batch-matched samples strongly co-clustered by F measure. Controls significantly exceeded multiple sclerosis patients in normalized Chao1 diversity.

Germline V lookup: CDR1 ENHRY, CDR2 SYGVKD. This CDR3 spans 14 amino acids. Unique molecular identifiers featured in each of the TCR beta cDNA libraries. TCRdb recomputed calls from the PCR reads with MiXCR, one row per CDR3 protein. This table has fewer than 850,000 distinct CDR3 sequences, 25% to 30% appearing once. This clonotype originated in a girl aged 5-17 years with multiple sclerosis. The chain employs TRBV10-3 and TRBJ2-1; D is ambiguous. Material for sequencing was blood. The CDR3 region is CTISTGRQGETQFF. Here the CDR3 DNA reads TGTACCATCAGTACGGGCCGCCAAGGAGAGACCCAGTTCTTC.